The rows below give T cell receptor beta chains drawn from one sample of a study of Graves' ophthalmopathy and Graves' hyperthyroidism. In TCRdb, the multiplex PCR reads were re-called with MiXCR into one record per CDR3 protein. The sample contains some 750,000 distinct CDR3 sequences, 40% of which appear only once. The sample was peripheral blood. All receptors derive from an adult man with Graves' ophthalmopathy. Each CDR3 is given with its conserved first and last residue. D genes are given only for firm matches. Where a row states a size, it is once, few, many or the class of an expanded clone; other rows omit it.

D gene,V gene,J gene,clone size,CDR3 DNA,CDR3 protein
-,TRBV9,TRBJ1-3,few,TGTGCCAGCAGCGCTGGACTCTCTACAGCCCCTGGAAACACCATATATTTT,CASSAGLSTAPGNTIYF
TRBD1,TRBV7-9,TRBJ2-7,few,TGTGCCAGCAGTACACCGGGACAGGGGATCCACGAGCAGTACTTC,CASSTPGQGIHEQYF
-,TRBV6-1,TRBJ2-5,once,TGTGCCAGCAGTGCACGGGACACAAAAGAGACCCAGTACTTC,CASSARDTKETQYF
-,TRBV2,TRBJ1-4,-,TGTGCCAGCAGCGAAGCCTCTCGGAAACTGTTTTTT,CASSEASRKLFF
TRBD2,TRBV20-1,TRBJ2-7,few,TGCAGTGCTAACAAGCGGGGGTACGAGCAGTACTTC,CSANKRGYEQYF
-,TRBV24-1,TRBJ1-5,-,TGTGCCACCAGTGACCCAGGGAGTCAGCCCCAGCATTTT,CATSDPGSQPQHF
TRBD1,TRBV9,TRBJ1-2,many,TGTGCCAGCAGCGTTGAGGACAGGGGTTATGGCTACACCTTC,CASSVEDRGYGYTF
TRBD2,TRBV20-1,TRBJ2-7,few,TGCAGTGCTAGAGTAGCTAGCGGGATCTCCTACGAGCAGTACTTC,CSARVASGISYEQYF
-,TRBV15,TRBJ1-2,many,TGTGCCACCAGCAGAAGCAGGGAATGGGGTGGCTACACCTTC,CATSRSREWGGYTF
-,TRBV11-3,TRBJ1-1,many,TGTGCCAGCAGCTCCCACAGGAACACTGAAGCTTTCTTT,CASSSHRNTEAFF
-,TRBV10-3,TRBJ2-2,-,TGTGCCATCAGTGAGTCGTCGAGGGATTCGAACACCGGGGAGCTGTTTTTT,CAISESSRDSNTGELFF
-,TRBV9,TRBJ2-4,-,TGTGCCAGCAGCGTAGGGCCTGGCAACATTCAGTACTTC,CASSVGPGNIQYF
-,TRBV7-9,TRBJ2-7,once,TGTGCTAGCAGCTTCGCACACGCCTACGAGCAGTACTTC,CASSFAHAYEQYF
TRBD1,TRBV20-1,TRBJ1-2,-,TGCAGTGCTAGTAGGGGGACAGGGCTTGGCTACACCTTC,CSASRGTGLGYTF
TRBD1,TRBV7-9,TRBJ2-3,-,TGTGCCAGCAGCTTAGGCGGGACAGGGGTGACAGATACGCAGTATTTT,CASSLGGTGVTDTQYF
-,TRBV20-1,TRBJ2-5,few,TGCAGTGCTAGATCGGCTAGCTCAAATCAAGAGACCCAGTACTTC,CSARSASSNQETQYF
-,TRBV25-1,TRBJ1-2,many,TGTGCCAGCAGTGAATCTGAGGGAGAGGACGACTATGGCTACACCTTC,CASSESEGEDDYGYTF
-,TRBV7-9,TRBJ2-2,-,TGTGCCAGCAGCCTCGCACTCGCGAACACCGGGGAGCTGTTTTTT,CASSLALANTGELFF
TRBD1,TRBV11-2,TRBJ1-2,-,TGTGCCAGCAGCTTATTCGGGACAGGGAGAGTAGCATCATATGGCTACACCTTC,CASSLFGTGRVASYGYTF
-,TRBV29-1,TRBJ1-4,many,TGCAGCGTTGAAGTACCCGGGACCGGGAATGAAAAACTGTTTTTT,CSVEVPGTGNEKLFF
TRBD1,TRBV20-1,TRBJ1-2,many,TGCAGTGCTAGACCGGACAGGCTTGGGCATGGCTACACCTTC,CSARPDRLGHGYTF
TRBD2,TRBV10-3,TRBJ2-5,-,TGTGCCACCGGACAGGAAGGACTAGCGGAGACCCAGTACTTC,CATGQEGLAETQYF
-,TRBV20-1,TRBJ1-4,few,TGCAGTGCTAGAGATCTCGGGGGGCAAGAAAAACTGTTTTTT,CSARDLGGQEKLFF
-,TRBV20-1,TRBJ1-1,-,TGCAGTGCTAGAAATAGGCAGCAAAACACTGAAGCTTTCTTT,CSARNRQQNTEAFF
-,TRBV20-1,TRBJ1-1,few,TGCAGTGCTGAGGACACCCTGCTTCAACCTAGGGCTTTCTTT,CSAEDTLLQPRAFF
TRBD1,TRBV20-1,TRBJ2-5,many,TGCAGTGCTAGGACCGGACAGGACCCAATCGAGACCCAGTACTTC,CSARTGQDPIETQYF
TRBD1,TRBV4-2,TRBJ1-6,few,TGTGCCAGCAGCCAGCTGACAGGGAATTCACCCCTCCACTTT,CASSQLTGNSPLHF
-,TRBV24-1,TRBJ1-5,-,TGTGCCAGCAGTTCCCAGGGAAAGAGTGGTCTGCATTTT,CASSSQGKSGLHF
-,TRBV7-9,TRBJ1-4,-,TGTGCCAGCAGCTTAAAAGGCCGGAAGGAAAAACTGTTTTTT,CASSLKGRKEKLFF
-,TRBV12-3/TRBV12-4,TRBJ1-2,few,TGTGCCAGCAGTTTGGAACACACGCTAGACTATGGCTACACCTTC,CASSLEHTLDYGYTF
-,TRBV25-1,TRBJ2-2,-,TGTGCCAGCCGACGGACGAGAACCGGGGAGCTGTTTTTT,CASRRTRTGELFF
-,TRBV29-1,TRBJ1-4,many,TGCAGCGTTGAAGATGCCCCAAAACTGTTTTTT,CSVEDAPKLFF
TRBD1,TRBV29-1,TRBJ1-1,-,TGCAGCGTGTCCCGGGACAGGGTTATGGGCACTGAAGCTTTCTTT,CSVSRDRVMGTEAFF
-,TRBV7-9,TRBJ2-5,few,TGTGCCAGCAGCTCTAACCGGGAGACCCAGTACTTC,CASSSNRETQYF
TRBD1,TRBV24-1,TRBJ1-5,-,TGTGCCAGCAGTTACCTGGGACAGGGAATCAGCCCCAGGAATTTT,CASSYLGQGISPRNF
-,TRBV2,TRBJ2-7,-,TGTGCCAGCAGCGGTAGGTGGGATTACGAGCAGTACTTC,CASSGRWDYEQYF
-,TRBV29-1,TRBJ2-1,-,TGCAGTGCTAGACAGTGGTCCAATGAGCAGTTCTTC,CSARQWSNEQFF